This record concerns one TCR beta chain sequence. Germline V gene data show CDR1 as SNHLY and CDR2 as FYNNEI. V was clipped by 6 bases and J by 3 bases; unmatched bases: 7. This CDR3 has 14 residues. This sample's time point: proximal margin of the surgical specimen (macroscopically non-inflamed). The sample comes from a study of T cell repertoires in ileal Crohn's disease. Study as a whole: Biopsies at the proximal margin of the resected specimen form MI samples.

Data came from immunoSEQ multiplex PCR; TCRdb stores just in-frame clones and leaves some out. The data hold approximately 2,100 clones, with roughly 90% observed a single time. Sequencing input: ileal tissue. The TCR originated in an adult with Crohn's disease. This chain connects TRBV2 to TRBJ1-1; 7 bases line up with TRBD1. The CDR3 DNA follows: TGTGCCAGCAGCGTAAGGGGGCCTGACACTGAAGCTTTCTTT. Amino acid sequence: CASSVRGPDTEAFF.